This TCR beta chain is drawn from a study of blood T cells in healthy people across ages. A second PCR, run for roughly 7 to 11 cycles, used a sample-barcoded 5' primer plus a J-beta primer mix. Template switching added a 12-random-nucleotide identifier to every cDNA molecule. TCRdb reanalysed the 5' RACE reads using MiXCR and keeps one entry per CDR3 protein. The sample contains 1.8 million or so distinct CDR3 sequences, about 39% of which appear only once. The CDR3 length is 16 residues. In germline, CDR1 is SGHRS, CDR2 YFSETQ. A minimum of 6 million PBMCs was isolated per sample. A note on this clonotype: A junction end diverges from the germline sequence, so it may reflect a read error.

Material: blood. The chain joins TRBV5-1 to TRBJ1-5, with D unclear. The TCR sequence derives from a human donor in good health. Here the CDR3 reads CANSLDGGWMGQPQHF. The CDR3 nucleotides are TGCGCCAACAGCTTGGACGGCGGATGGATGGGTCAGCCCCAGCATTTT.